This is a list of T cell receptor beta chains from one sample in a study of somatic mutations in cytotoxic T cells in rheumatoid arthritis. Sequenced by immunoSEQ multiplex PCR; TCRdb stores in-frame clones only, minus some. This sample has 15,000 to 20,000 clones, with roughly 80% found just once. Sequencing was carried out using CD8+ T cells sorted from blood. The receptor set was obtained from a woman aged 45-59 years in good health. CDR3s include the opening cysteine and the closing phenylalanine or tryptophan. The D gene is left open where the match is weak. Rows give clone size only sometimes, using once, few, many, or a class for an expanded clone.

D gene,J gene,V gene,clone size,CDR3 protein,CDR3 DNA
TRBD2,TRBJ2-1,TRBV19,.,CASSIGSGGSYNEQFF,TGTGCCAGTAGTATAGGTAGCGGGGGCTCCTACAATGAGCAGTTCTTC
TRBD2,TRBJ2-3,TRBV29-1,few,CSADGTSGPTDTQYF,TGCAGCGCTGACGGAACTAGCGGGCCTACAGATACGCAGTATTTT
.,TRBJ2-1,TRBV19,once,CASTPGVYSYNEQFF,TGTGCCAGTACCCCAGGTGTTTACTCCTACAATGAGCAGTTCTTC
.,TRBJ1-5,TRBV7-8,.,CASSPGTMVQPQHF,TGTGCCAGCAGCCCGGGAACGATGGTTCAGCCCCAGCATTTT
TRBD2,TRBJ2-3,TRBV2,.,CASPGGPLADTQYF,TGTGCCAGCCCGGGGGGGCCTTTGGCAGATACGCAGTATTTT
TRBD1,TRBJ1-2,TRBV7-2,.,CASRSGQGGDGYTF,TGTGCCAGCAGATCGGGACAGGGGGGGGATGGCTACACCTTC
.,TRBJ1-1,TRBV5-4,.,CASSLSDRNTEAFF,TGTGCCAGCAGCTTGTCTGACAGGAACACTGAAGCTTTCTTT
.,TRBJ2-1,TRBV28,.,CASSFGPTNEQFF,TGTGCCAGCAGTTTTGGGCCAACCAATGAGCAGTTCTTC
.,TRBJ2-7,TRBV28,.,CASSSDSYEQYF,TGTGCCAGCAGTTCCGACAGCTACGAGCAGTACTTC
.,TRBJ1-4,TRBV28,.,CASRLGTEKEKLFF,TGTGCCAGCAGATTAGGGACCGAAAAAGAAAAACTGTTTTTT
TRBD2,TRBJ2-5,TRBV10-3,.,CAIGVAGGRRWETQYF,TGTGCCATCGGCGTAGCGGGAGGCCGACGGTGGGAGACCCAGTACTTC
.,TRBJ2-1,TRBV15,.,CATSRVEVSYNEQFF,TGTGCCACCAGCAGAGTGGAGGTCTCCTACAATGAGCAGTTCTTC
TRBD2,TRBJ2-1,TRBV9,.,CASSPSSGDYNEQFF,TGTGCCAGCAGCCCTAGTAGCGGGGACTACAATGAGCAGTTCTTC
TRBD1,TRBJ2-7,TRBV5-1,once,CASSLLGFDRDDEQYF,TGCGCCAGCAGCTTGTTGGGCTTTGACAGGGACGACGAGCAGTACTTC
TRBD2,TRBJ2-3,TRBV4-2,.,CASSGLARTDTQYF,TGTGCCAGCTCGGGACTAGCGAGGACAGATACGCAGTATTTT
TRBD1,TRBJ1-1,TRBV7-9,.,CASSLGDRGLYTEAFF,TGTGCCAGCAGCCTGGGAGACAGGGGACTCTACACTGAAGCTTTCTTT
TRBD2,TRBJ2-3,TRBV7-6,.,CASSLEASGGLTDTQYF,TGTGCCAGCAGCTTAGAGGCTAGCGGGGGTCTCACAGATACGCAGTATTTT
TRBD2,TRBJ2-3,TRBV28,.,CATQQPEPFKAGASTDTQYF,TGTGCCACCCAACAGCCCGAGCCTTTCAAAGCGGGGGCTAGCACAGATACGCAGTATTTT
.,TRBJ2-7,TRBV2,.,CASSEKGVSSYEQYF,TGTGCCAGCAGTGAAAAAGGGGTAAGCTCCTACGAGCAGTACTTC
.,TRBJ2-3,TRBV4-1,.,CASSPVGGGTDTQYF,TGCGCCAGCAGCCCGGTCGGGGGCGGCACAGATACGCAGTATTTT
.,TRBJ1-5,TRBV6-1,.,CASTREPQHF,TGTGCCAGCACGCGGGAGCCCCAGCATTTT
TRBD1,TRBJ2-7,TRBV2,.,CASRLIRDRGLYEQYF,TGTGCCAGCAGATTAATTCGGGACAGGGGCCTTTACGAGCAGTACTTC
.,TRBJ1-3,TRBV30,.,CAWGYSGNTIYF,TGTGCCTGGGGCTACTCTGGAAACACCATATATTTT
.,TRBJ2-7,TRBV7-6,.,CASSLEDSYEQYF,TGTGCCAGCAGCTTAGAAGACTCCTACGAGCAGTACTTC
.,TRBJ2-3,TRBV5-4,.,CASSWTSTDTQYF,TGTGCCAGCAGCTGGACTAGCACAGATACGCAGTATTTT
.,TRBJ1-2,TRBV9,.,CASSGQGRLSTF,TGTGCCAGCAGCGGGCAGGGAAGGCTCTCCACCTTC
.,TRBJ2-3,TRBV9,.,CASSLPGVRDTQYF,TGTGCCAGCAGCTTGCCAGGGGTCCGGGATACGCAGTATTTT
TRBD1,TRBJ1-5,TRBV27,.,CASRPTGAMEPQHF,TGTGCCAGCAGACCTACAGGGGCCATGGAGCCCCAGCATTTT
TRBD2,TRBJ2-5,TRBV7-9,.,CASSSGGGQETQYF,TGTGCCAGCAGCTCGGGAGGGGGGCAAGAGACCCAGTACTTC
TRBD1,TRBJ1-2,TRBV6-5,.,CASSYSGGSTNYGYTF,TGTGCCAGCAGTTACTCAGGGGGCAGTACTAACTATGGCTACACCTTC
.,TRBJ1-1,TRBV6-5,.,CAVGANTEAFF,TGTGCCGTCGGGGCGAACACTGAAGCTTTCTTT
.,TRBJ2-7,TRBV27,.,CASSFDGFAYEQYF,TGTGCCAGCAGTTTCGATGGATTCGCCTACGAGCAGTACTTC
.,TRBJ2-7,TRBV15,.,CATSRDQPDGAYEQYF,TGTGCCACCAGCAGAGATCAGCCGGACGGGGCCTACGAGCAGTACTTC
TRBD2,TRBJ2-3,TRBV30,once,CAWSVGSGGTDTQYF,TGTGCCTGGAGTGTGGGTAGCGGGGGCACAGATACGCAGTATTTT
TRBD2,TRBJ2-7,TRBV2,.,CASSPGTSGYYEQYF,TGTGCCAGCAGCCCCGGGACTAGCGGCTACTACGAGCAGTACTTC
.,TRBJ1-1,TRBV5-1,.,CASSGGNIPEAFF,TGCGCCAGCAGTGGGGGAAACATCCCTGAAGCTTTCTTT
TRBD1,TRBJ2-4,TRBV6-1,.,CASSGQENIQYF,TGTGCCAGCAGCGGACAGGAAAACATTCAGTACTTC
TRBD1,TRBJ2-7,TRBV30,.,CAWKGQGVRITSYEQYF,TGTGCCTGGAAGGGACAGGGGGTCCGGATTACGTCCTACGAGCAGTACTTC
.,TRBJ2-3,TRBV7-8,once,CASRGVGSTDTQYF,TGTGCCAGTCGCGGGGTTGGGAGCACAGATACGCAGTATTTT
.,TRBJ1-3,TRBV2,.,CASSTRARGNTIYF,TGTGCCAGCAGTACAAGGGCCCGAGGAAACACCATATATTTT
.,TRBJ2-5,TRBV5-6,.,CASSSPTGQETQYF,TGTGCCAGCAGCTCGCCGACGGGCCAAGAGACCCAGTACTTC
.,TRBJ2-3,TRBV7-9,.,CASSSGPGDTQYF,TGTGCCAGCAGCTCCGGGCCCGGGGATACGCAGTATTTT
TRBD1,TRBJ2-1,TRBV5-1,.,CASSSSGQGYNEQFF,TGCGCCAGCAGCTCCTCGGGACAGGGCTACAATGAGCAGTTCTTC
.,TRBJ1-5,TRBV2,.,CASSARRVQPQHF,TGTGCCAGCAGTGCCCGGAGGGTTCAGCCCCAGCATTTT
.,TRBJ2-1,TRBV10-1,.,CASSTKDRSSYNEQFF,TGCGCCAGCAGTACCAAGGACAGAAGCTCCTACAATGAGCAGTTCTTC
.,TRBJ1-2,TRBV29-1,.,CSVEDYRERHGYTF,TGCAGCGTTGAAGATTACAGGGAAAGGCATGGCTACACCTTC
.,TRBJ2-7,TRBV9,.,CASSPMGVPNEQYF,TGTGCCAGCAGCCCGATGGGGGTTCCGAACGAGCAGTACTTC
.,TRBJ2-5,TRBV9,.,CASSAPGGGQETQYF,TGTGCCAGCAGCGCCCCTGGAGGTGGGCAAGAGACCCAGTACTTC
TRBD1,TRBJ2-5,TRBV27,.,CASSLWGTGSMKTQYF,TGTGCCAGCAGTTTATGGGGGACAGGGTCCATGAAGACCCAGTACTTC
TRBD1,TRBJ2-3,TRBV5-4,.,CASSADQGADTQYF,TGTGCCAGCAGCGCAGACCAGGGGGCAGATACGCAGTATTTT
TRBD1,TRBJ2-3,TRBV11-3,.,CASSQGDDTQYF,TGTGCCAGCAGCCAGGGGGATGATACGCAGTATTTT
.,TRBJ1-5,TRBV19,.,CASSPSRDSNQPQHF,TGTGCCAGTAGTCCCAGCAGGGATAGCAATCAGCCCCAGCATTTT
.,TRBJ2-7,TRBV4-1,.,CASSQLQGGTYEQYF,TGCGCCAGCAGCCAGCTACAGGGGGGGACCTACGAGCAGTACTTC